This T cell receptor (beta chain) appears in the sequencing data of a study of blood T cell repertoires in COVID-19. About the research overall: Samples representing acute and convalescent COVID-19 were sourced from the United States, Italy and Spain. PBMCs, B-cell-depleted T cells, or T cells were the source of the cDNA or gDNA that made up the material.

This CDR3 spans 16 amino acids. Looked up from germline, CDR1 is SGHRS and CDR2 is YFSETQ. V was trimmed by 2 bases and J by 6 bases, leaving 18 bases between them. Only in-frame clones appear in the TCRdb table, and some are missing; sequencing was by immunoSEQ multiplex PCR. Here the sample spans about 80,000 clones, roughly four fifths being singletons. Sequenced: peripheral blood. V is TRBV5-1 and J is TRBJ2-1; D might be TRBD1 (6 bases). This clonotype originated in a human donor in a cohort sampled during active COVID-19. The CDR3 nucleotides are TGCGCCAGCAGCTTTACAGGGTACCATCAAGGCAATGAGCAGTTCTTC. It codes for CASSFTGYHQGNEQFF.